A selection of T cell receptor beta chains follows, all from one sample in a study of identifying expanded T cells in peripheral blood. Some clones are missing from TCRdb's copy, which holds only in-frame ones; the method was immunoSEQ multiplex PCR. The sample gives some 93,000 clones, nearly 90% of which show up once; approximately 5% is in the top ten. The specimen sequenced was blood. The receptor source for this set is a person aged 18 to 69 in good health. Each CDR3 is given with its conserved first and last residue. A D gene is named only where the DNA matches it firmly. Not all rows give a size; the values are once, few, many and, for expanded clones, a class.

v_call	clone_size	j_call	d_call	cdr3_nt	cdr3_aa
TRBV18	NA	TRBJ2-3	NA	TGTGCCAGCTCACCCCTTTACAGAGAGTCGCAGTATTTT	CASSPLYRESQYF
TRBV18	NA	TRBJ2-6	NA	TGTGCCAGCTCACCACCGGCGGGGCTTGGGGCCAACGTCCTGACTTTC	CASSPPAGLGANVLTF
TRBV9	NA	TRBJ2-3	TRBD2	TGTGCCAGCAGCGTAGTCAGCGGGGGGGCCGATACGCAGTATTTT	CASSVVSGGADTQYF
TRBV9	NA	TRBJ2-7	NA	TGTGCCAGCAGCGCCCTTTTAGGGGGCTACGAGCAGTACTTC	CASSALLGGYEQYF
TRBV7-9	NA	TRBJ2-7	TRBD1	TGTGCCAGCAGCTTAGCCAGGGGGACGGACCCGGGCGAGCAGTACTTC	CASSLARGTDPGEQYF
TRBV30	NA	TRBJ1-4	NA	TGTGCCTGGAGCCCCCAATTGACTTCAACTAATGAAAAACTGTTTTTT	CAWSPQLTSTNEKLFF
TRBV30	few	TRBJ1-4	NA	TGTGCCTGGAGCGGGGACGGAGAAAAACTGTTTTTT	CAWSGDGEKLFF
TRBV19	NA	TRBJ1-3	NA	TGTGCCAGTAGTATAGGGGCTGGAAACACCATATATTTT	CASSIGAGNTIYF
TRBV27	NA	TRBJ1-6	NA	TGTGCCAGCAGTCCCGGCAGGGGCTACAATTCACCCCTCCACTTT	CASSPGRGYNSPLHF
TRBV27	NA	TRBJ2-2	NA	TGTGCCAGCAGTTTGGTGGATGCCGGGGAGCTGTTTTTT	CASSLVDAGELFF
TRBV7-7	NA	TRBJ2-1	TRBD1	TGTGCCAGCAGCTTAGGGGGACAGTACAATGAGCAGTTCTTC	CASSLGGQYNEQFF
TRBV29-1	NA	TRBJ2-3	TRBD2	TGCAGCGTTGGACTGGCGGGGGGGCCGGGAACAGATACGCAGTATTTT	CSVGLAGGPGTDTQYF
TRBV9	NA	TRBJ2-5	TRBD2	TGTGCCAGCACAACTAGCGGGGGCCAAGAGACCCAGTACTTC	CASTTSGGQETQYF
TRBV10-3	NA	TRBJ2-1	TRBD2	TGTGCCATCAGTACTTTGTCGTTGCTAGCGGGTGTCAATGAGCAGTTCTTC	CAISTLSLLAGVNEQFF
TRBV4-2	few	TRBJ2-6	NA	TGTGCCAGCAGCCAAGATGAAAAAGGGACACGGAGTGTCCTGACTTTC	CASSQDEKGTRSVLTF
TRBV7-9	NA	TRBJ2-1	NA	TGTGCCAGCAGCTTAATGGCTAGCACCGATGAGCAGTTCTTC	CASSLMASTDEQFF
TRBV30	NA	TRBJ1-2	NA	TGTGCCTGGAGTGAGACCTCGGGGGAAGGGATAGGCTACACCTTC	CAWSETSGEGIGYTF
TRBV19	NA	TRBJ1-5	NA	TGTGCCAGTAGCCCCCGCCAACGAGGCAATCAGCCCCAGCATTTT	CASSPRQRGNQPQHF
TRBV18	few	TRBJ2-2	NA	TGTGCCAGCTCACCATCGGACACAAACACCGGGGAGCTGTTTTTT	CASSPSDTNTGELFF
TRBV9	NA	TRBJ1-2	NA	TGTGCCAGCAGCGTAGGGGGTTTCGAGAACTATGGCTACACCTTC	CASSVGGFENYGYTF
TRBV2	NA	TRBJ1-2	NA	TGTGCCAGCAGTGAAGCGCGGGCTCCGTATGGCTACACCTTC	CASSEARAPYGYTF
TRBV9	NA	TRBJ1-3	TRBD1	TGTGCCAGCAGCCCACGTCGGGACAGGGCCCAGACGGGAAACACCATATATTTT	CASSPRRDRAQTGNTIYF
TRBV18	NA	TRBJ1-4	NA	TGTGCCAGCTCACCAACATCACCTGGAACTAGAGGACTGTTTTTT	CASSPTSPGTRGLFF
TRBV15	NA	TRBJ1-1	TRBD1	TGTGCCACCAGCAGAGATGGTGCGGGACAGGGCTGGGATTACACTGAAGCTTTCTTT	CATSRDGAGQGWDYTEAFF
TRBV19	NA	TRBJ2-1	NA	TGTGCCAGTAGCCTAACCATGGGGGAGCAGTTCTTC	CASSLTMGEQFF
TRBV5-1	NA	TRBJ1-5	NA	TGCGCCAGCAGCCCTGTGGCAGGAAACAATCAGCCCCAGCATTTT	CASSPVAGNNQPQHF
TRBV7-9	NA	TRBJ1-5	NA	TGTGCCAGCAGCCGGGGGGAGAGCAATCAGCCCCAGCATTTT	CASSRGESNQPQHF
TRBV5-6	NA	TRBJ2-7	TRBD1	TGTGCCAGCACCTCCGGGGACAGGGCTTTAGGGGGGCAGTACTTC	CASTSGDRALGGQYF